These 14 T cell receptor beta chains share one sample of origin, sequenced in a study of radiotherapy plus CTLA-4 blockade in lung cancer. The protocol was immunoSEQ multiplex PCR, while the TCRdb copy is restricted to in-frame clones and leaves out a portion. The table records roughly 76,000 clones, roughly 80% of them present only once. Sequences were derived from peripheral blood, sampled from a patient treated with radiotherapy plus ipilimumab. The receptors here all came from a human donor with non-small cell lung cancer whose response to radiotherapy plus ipilimumab could not be evaluated.

V and J are TRBV7-8 and TRBJ2-5, with 7 nucleotides matching TRBD1. CDR1 is SGHVS and CDR2 is FQNEAQ in the germline V gene. J was trimmed by 5 bases and V by 3 bases; bases with no gene match: 3. The CDR3 sequence is 13 residues long. Written as DNA, the CDR3 is TGTGCCAGCAGCTTCTTAGGGGGCGAGACCCAGTACTTC. Its translation: CASSFLGGETQYF.

The chain combines TRBV6-6 with TRBJ2-3; the match to TRBD2 covers 7 bases. Germline CDR1 MNHNY, CDR2 SVGAGI (reference sequence). V lost 4 bases to trimming and J lost 2 bases; unmatched junction nucleotides: 9. CDR3 size: 16 residues. In DNA form, the CDR3 reads TGTGCCAGCAGTTCCATCCTAGCGGCCTTCACAGATACGCAGTATTTT. Protein: CASSSILAAFTDTQYF.

The rearrangement joins TRBV6-5 to TRBJ1-3; D might be TRBD1 (5 bases). V dropped 2 bases and J dropped 6 bases, with 14 bases sitting between them. Germline V gene lookup returns CDR1 MNHEY and CDR2 SVGAGI. CDR3 length: 15 amino acids. As DNA, the CDR3 is TGTGCCAGCAGTTACGACGCAGGGTTGGAAAACACCATATATTTT. It codes for CASSYDAGLENTIYF.

The V call is TRBV4-1, the J call TRBJ1-2; weak D call: TRBD1 (5 bases). Germline loops: CDR1 MGHRA, CDR2 YSYEKL. Trimming left V 0 bases short and J 5 bases short, with 13 bases between. The CDR3 has 15 amino acids. The CDR3 here is CASSQEGGNPYGYTF. CDR3 DNA sequence: TGCGCCAGCAGCCAAGAGGGGGGGAACCCTTATGGCTACACCTTC.

The sample holds one count of this clone. The chain joins TRBV6-5 to TRBJ1-1; 11 positions agree with TRBD1. Trimming removed 2 bases from V and 6 bases from J; junction bases left unmatched: 5. The CDR3 length is 15 residues. In germline, CDR1 is MNHEY, CDR2 SVGAGI. The CDR3 sequence: CASSYIGQGASEAFF. CDR3 nucleotide sequence: TGTGCCAGCAGTTACATCGGACAGGGGGCATCTGAAGCTTTCTTT.

This clone turned up a few times. The chain's CDR3 is CASSLAYGWLAGRVDTQYF. DNA of the CDR3: TGTGCCAGCAGCTTGGCTTATGGGTGGCTAGCGGGGCGAGTAGATACGCAGTATTTT. The chain employs TRBV5-6 and TRBJ2-3; TRBD2 matches 9 bases. The CDR3 consists of 19 residues. V gave up 0 bases and J gave up 5 bases; unmatched junction bases: 16. Germline-derived CDR1 and CDR2 are SGHDT and YYEEEE.

The rearrangement links TRBV5-1 to TRBJ1-5; 7 bases map to TRBD1. CDR3 size: 15 residues. Germline V gives CDR1 SGHRS, CDR2 YFSETQ. V trimming: 0 bases; J trimming: 0 bases; junction bases outside the gene matches: 0. CDR3 in DNA: TGCGCCAGCAGCTTGGACAGGGGTAGCAATCAGCCCCAGCATTTT. Encoded protein: CASSLDRGSNQPQHF.

The rearrangement links TRBV29-1 to TRBJ1-1; possible D gene TRBD1, 5 bases. This CDR3 has 14 amino acids. The germline CDR1 and CDR2 sequences are SQVTM and ANQGSEA. Trimming cost V 3 bases and J 6 bases, with 17 bases left between them. The CDR3 DNA reads as TGCAGCGTTGATTTCCCTGACAGAGCCTCTGAAGCTTTCTTT. Amino acid sequence: CSVDFPDRASEAFF.

This sequence joins TRBV19 and TRBJ2-7; tentatively, D is TRBD1 (6 bases). The V gene lost 6 bases and the J gene lost 2 bases, with 14 bases spanning the gap. The CDR3 totals 14 residues. Germline CDR1 LNHDA, CDR2 SQIVND (reference sequence). DNA of the CDR3: TGTGCCAGTAGCCAGGGGTCGGAACCCTACGAGCAGTACTTC. Its translation: CASSQGSEPYEQYF. The variable domain in full, with the rest retrieved from reference TRBV19 and TRBJ2-7, is DGGITQSPKYLFRKEGQNVTLSCEQNLNHDAMYWYRQDPGQGLRLIYYSQIVNDFQKGDIAEGYSVSREKKESFPLTVTSAQKNPTAFYLCASSQGSEPYEQYFGPGTRLTVT.

This chain links TRBV6-1 with TRBJ2-7, with 12 bases lining up with TRBD1. CDR1 and CDR2 (germline): MNHNS, SASEGT. CDR3 length equals 14 residues. After removal of 8 bases from V and 4 bases from J, the junction contained 6 bases not matched to a gene. CDR3 residues: CASGRDRGPYEQYF. The CDR3 DNA follows: TGTGCCAGCGGCCGGGACAGGGGGCCTTACGAGCAGTACTTC.

V gene TRBV6-6 combines with J gene TRBJ2-7; TRBD1 matches 12 bases. V was pared by 8 bases and J by 4 bases, with 6 bases of the junction left unmatched. This CDR3 spans 14 amino acids. Germline V gives CDR1 MNHNY, CDR2 SVGAGI (reference sequence). The CDR3, as DNA: TGTGCCAGCGCCCCGGGACAGGGGGCATACGAGCAGTACTTC. Its translation is CASAPGQGAYEQYF.

The chain links TRBV7-9 to TRBJ2-4; perhaps TRBD1 as D (6 bases). V was clipped by 1 base and J by 6 bases, with 10 bases between them. Germline V gene data show CDR1 as SEHNR and CDR2 as FQNEAQ (reference sequence). The CDR3 is made up of 14 amino acids. The DNA of the CDR3 is TGTGCCAGCAGCTTAGACAGGGCGGGAAACATTCAGTACTTC. As protein: CASSLDRAGNIQYF.

This clone was counted a few times. The chain has TRBV7-2 and TRBJ2-3, with 9 bases matching TRBD1. The junction had 5 bases not matched to a gene; V was cut back by 2 bases and J by 2 bases. Germline V gives CDR1 SGHTA, CDR2 FQGNSA. The length of the CDR3 is 16 residues. The CDR3 loop is CASSLYRDRATDTQYF. The CDR3 DNA sequence: TGTGCCAGCAGCTTATACAGGGACAGGGCCACAGATACGCAGTATTTT.

V usage is TRBV23-1 and J usage is TRBJ1-1; D unresolved. TRBV23-1 is an open reading frame whose function is uncertain. The CDR3 consists of 18 residues. Trimming removed 0 bases at V and 3 bases at J, with 20 bases between. The CDR3 coding sequence is TGCGCCAGCAGTCAATCGGGTAGAGAGGCAAGGATTGACACTGAAGCTTTCTTT. Its protein is CASSQSGREARIDTEAFF.